This T cell receptor beta chain derives from a study of memory CD4+ T cells and cytomegalovirus serostatus. This CDR3 region has 11 residues. The ends were cut back, 4 bases at V and 8 bases at J, with 9 bases in the middle. Germline V gene data show CDR1 as DFQATT and CDR2 as SNEGSKA (reference sequence). The sort gate was single viable CD3+CD4+CD8-CD45RO+ cells for memory CD4+ T cells. Generated by immunoSEQ multiplex PCR, the TCRdb table keeps only in-frame clones and is missing some. The sample contains about 67,000 clones, about 75% of which appear only once. A single count supports this clone. This chain joins TRBV20-1 and TRBJ2-1; D perhaps matches TRBD1 (6 bases). This clonotype was sampled from an adult in good health and CMV-seropositive. Sample: memory CD4+ T cells from blood. The CDR3 reads CSATGVDEQFF. CDR3 nucleotide sequence: TGCAGTGCTACAGGGGTCGATGAGCAGTTCTTC.